This TCR beta chain was retrieved from a study of blood T cell repertoires in COVID-19. Study overall: The study drew acute and convalescent COVID-19 samples from the United States, Italy and Spain. PBMCs, B-cell-depleted T cells, or T cells were the source of the cDNA or gDNA that made up the material.

TCRdb keeps only in-frame clones here, not all; method: immunoSEQ multiplex PCR. The sample includes fewer than 300,000 clones, 70% to 90% of them seen just once. Losses at the gene ends were 5 bases for V and 1 base for J; bases not matched to a gene: 12. Germline CDR1 KGHSH, CDR2 LQKENI. There are 18 residues in the CDR3. V usage is TRBV18 and J usage is TRBJ1-5; 9 bases match TRBD1. The receptor comes from a woman in her seventies with active or convalescent COVID-19. The sequenced sample consisted of peripheral blood. The CDR3 region is CASSEATGGVGSNQPQHF. CDR3 in DNA: TGTGCCAGCTCAGAAGCTACAGGGGGCGTAGGGAGCAATCAGCCCCAGCATTTT.